This TCR beta chain was captured in a study of blood T cell repertoires in COVID-19. Study background: PBMCs, B-cell-depleted T cells, or T cells provided the cDNA or gDNA that made up the material.

Authors' analysis steps: For nucleated cells, counts were estimated from reference gene primer amplification. The method was immunoSEQ multiplex PCR; TCRdb's version includes in-frame clones alone and lacks a portion of them. V and J calls and clone size are as listed in that table; D and trimming were resolved from the DNA. This repertoire shows 46,000 or so clones, 70% to 90% found once; its top ten account for less than 35%. V lost 6 bases to trimming and J lost 5 bases; unmatched junction nucleotides: 2. Germline CDR1 ENHRY, CDR2 SYGVKD. This CDR3 contains 14 residues. V gene TRBV10-3 combines with J gene TRBJ2-2, with TRBD1 identical over 11 bases. The receptor was isolated from a woman at least 80 years old with COVID-19, enrolled during active disease. Material: peripheral blood. DNA of the CDR3: TGTGCCATCAGAGGACAGGGGGCGACCGGGGAGCTGTTTTTT. This gives the protein CAIRGQGATGELFF.